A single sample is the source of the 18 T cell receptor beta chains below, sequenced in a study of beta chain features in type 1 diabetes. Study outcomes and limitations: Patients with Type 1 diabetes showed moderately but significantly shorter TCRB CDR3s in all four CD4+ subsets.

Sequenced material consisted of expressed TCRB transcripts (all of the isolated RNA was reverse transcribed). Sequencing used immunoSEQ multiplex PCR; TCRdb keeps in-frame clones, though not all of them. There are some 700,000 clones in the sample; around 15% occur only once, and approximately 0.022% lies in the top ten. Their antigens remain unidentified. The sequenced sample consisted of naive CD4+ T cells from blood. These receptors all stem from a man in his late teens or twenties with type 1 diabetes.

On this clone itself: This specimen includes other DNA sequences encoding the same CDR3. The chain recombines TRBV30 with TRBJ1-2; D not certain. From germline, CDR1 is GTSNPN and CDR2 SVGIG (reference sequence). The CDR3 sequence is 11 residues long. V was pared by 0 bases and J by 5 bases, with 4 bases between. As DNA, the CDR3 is TGTGCCTGGAGTGTATTGTATGGCTACACCTTC. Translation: CAWSVLYGYTF.

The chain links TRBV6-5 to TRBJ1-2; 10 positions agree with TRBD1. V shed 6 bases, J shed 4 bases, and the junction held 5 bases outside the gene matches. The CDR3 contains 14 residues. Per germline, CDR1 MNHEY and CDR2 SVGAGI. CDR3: CASRPGQGSYGYTF. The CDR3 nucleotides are TGTGCCAGCAGGCCGGGACAGGGGAGCTATGGCTACACCTTC.

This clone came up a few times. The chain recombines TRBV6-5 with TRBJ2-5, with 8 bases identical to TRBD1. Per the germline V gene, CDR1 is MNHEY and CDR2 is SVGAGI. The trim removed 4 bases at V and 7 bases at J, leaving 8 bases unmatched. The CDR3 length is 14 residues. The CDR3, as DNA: TGTGCCAGCAGTTTGGGGACAGGCGGAGTGACCCAGTACTTC. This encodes CASSLGTGGVTQYF.

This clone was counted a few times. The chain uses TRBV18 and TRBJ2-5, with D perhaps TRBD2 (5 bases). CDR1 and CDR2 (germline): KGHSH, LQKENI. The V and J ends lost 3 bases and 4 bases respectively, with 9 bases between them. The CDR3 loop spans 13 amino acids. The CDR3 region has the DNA TGTGCCAGCTCACCGACTATATTAGAGACCCAGTACTTC. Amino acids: CASSPTILETQYF.

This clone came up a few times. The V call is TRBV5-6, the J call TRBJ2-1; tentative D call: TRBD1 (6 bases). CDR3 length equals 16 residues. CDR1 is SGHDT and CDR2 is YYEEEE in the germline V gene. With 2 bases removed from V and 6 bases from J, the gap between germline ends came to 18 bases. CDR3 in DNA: TGTGCCAGCAGCTTCTCCGCCGGGACAACGTTCAATGAGCAGTTCTTC. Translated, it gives CASSFSAGTTFNEQFF. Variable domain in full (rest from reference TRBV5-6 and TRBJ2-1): DAGVTQSPTHLIKTRGQQVTLRCSPKSGHDTVSWYQQALGQGPQFIFQYYEEEERQRGNFPDRFSGHQFPNYSSELNVNALLLGDSALYLCASSFSAGTTFNEQFFGPGTRLTVL.

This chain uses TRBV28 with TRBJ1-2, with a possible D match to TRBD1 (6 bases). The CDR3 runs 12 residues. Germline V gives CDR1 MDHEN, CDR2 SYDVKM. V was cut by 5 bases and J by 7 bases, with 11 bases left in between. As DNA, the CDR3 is TGTGCCAGCAGTGTACAGGGTCCTGGCTACACCTTC. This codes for CASSVQGPGYTF.

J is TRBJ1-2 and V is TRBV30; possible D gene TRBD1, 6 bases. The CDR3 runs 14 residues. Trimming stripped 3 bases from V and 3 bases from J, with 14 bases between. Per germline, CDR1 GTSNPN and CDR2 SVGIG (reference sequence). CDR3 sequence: CAWSEQGPDYGYTF. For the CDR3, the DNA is TGTGCCTGGAGCGAACAGGGTCCGGACTATGGCTACACCTTC. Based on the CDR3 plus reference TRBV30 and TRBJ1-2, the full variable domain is SQTIHQWPATLVQPVGSPLSLECTVEGTSNPNLYWYRQAAGRGLQLLFYSVGIGQISSEVPQNLSASRPQDRQFILSSKKLLLSDSGFYLCAWSEQGPDYGYTFGSGTRLTVV.

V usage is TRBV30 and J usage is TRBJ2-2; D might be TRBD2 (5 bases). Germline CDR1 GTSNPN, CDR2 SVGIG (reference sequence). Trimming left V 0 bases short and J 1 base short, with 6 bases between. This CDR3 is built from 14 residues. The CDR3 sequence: CAWSVLENTGELFF. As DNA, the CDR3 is TGTGCCTGGAGTGTACTAGAGAACACCGGGGAGCTGTTTTTT.

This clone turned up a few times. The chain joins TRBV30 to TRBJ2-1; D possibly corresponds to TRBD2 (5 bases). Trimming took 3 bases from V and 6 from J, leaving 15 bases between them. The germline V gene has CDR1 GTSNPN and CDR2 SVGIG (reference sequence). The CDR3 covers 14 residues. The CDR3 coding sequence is TGTGCCTGGAGGGGATCGGGAAGCGCCAATGAGCAGTTCTTC. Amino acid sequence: CAWRGSGSANEQFF. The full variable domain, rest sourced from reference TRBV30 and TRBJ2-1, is SQTIHQWPATLVQPVGSPLSLECTVEGTSNPNLYWYRQAAGRGLQLLFYSVGIGQISSEVPQNLSASRPQDRQFILSSKKLLLSDSGFYLCAWRGSGSANEQFFGPGTRLTVL.

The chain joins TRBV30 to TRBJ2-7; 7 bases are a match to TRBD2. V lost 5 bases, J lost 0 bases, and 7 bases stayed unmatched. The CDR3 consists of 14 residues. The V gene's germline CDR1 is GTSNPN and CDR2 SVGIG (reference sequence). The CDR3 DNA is TGTGCCTGGGCCGGGGGGACTCACTCCTACGAGCAGTACTTC. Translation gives CAWAGGTHSYEQYF.

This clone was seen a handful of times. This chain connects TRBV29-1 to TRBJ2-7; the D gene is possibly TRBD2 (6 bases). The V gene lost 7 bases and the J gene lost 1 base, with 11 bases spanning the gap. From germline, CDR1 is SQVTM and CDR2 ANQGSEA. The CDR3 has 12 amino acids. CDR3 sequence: CSARDSSYEQYF. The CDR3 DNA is TGCAGCGCTCGGGACTCTTCCTACGAGCAGTACTTC.

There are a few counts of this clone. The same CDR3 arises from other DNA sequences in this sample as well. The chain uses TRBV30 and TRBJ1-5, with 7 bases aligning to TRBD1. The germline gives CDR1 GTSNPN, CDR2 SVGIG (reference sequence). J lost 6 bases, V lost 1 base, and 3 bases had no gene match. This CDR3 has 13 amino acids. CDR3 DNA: TGTGCCTGGAGTGCACAGGGGACTCAGCCCCAGCATTTT. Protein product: CAWSAQGTQPQHF.

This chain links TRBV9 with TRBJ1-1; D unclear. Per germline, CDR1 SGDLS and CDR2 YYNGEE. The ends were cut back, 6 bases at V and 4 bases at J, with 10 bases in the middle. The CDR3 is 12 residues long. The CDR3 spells CASNRLSTEAFF. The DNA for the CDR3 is TGTGCCAGCAATCGTCTTTCCACTGAAGCTTTCTTT.

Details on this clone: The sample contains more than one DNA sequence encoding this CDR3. The CDR3 DNA reads as TGTGCCAGCAGCTTACGCGGGGAGACCCAGTACTTC. Protein: CASSLRGETQYF. The chain carries TRBV7-2 and TRBJ2-5; D might be TRBD2 (5 bases). Germline V gene lookup returns CDR1 SGHTA and CDR2 FQGNSA. The CDR3 covers 12 residues. V lost 2 bases and J lost 5, with 6 bases in between.

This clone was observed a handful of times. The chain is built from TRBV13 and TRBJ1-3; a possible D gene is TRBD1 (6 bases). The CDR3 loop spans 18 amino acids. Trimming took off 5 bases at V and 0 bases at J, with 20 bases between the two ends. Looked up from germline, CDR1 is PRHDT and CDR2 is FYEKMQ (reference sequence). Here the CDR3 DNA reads TGTGCCAGCAGCCGGAACCTTCTACAGGGCTTCTCTGGAAACACCATATATTTT. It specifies CASSRNLLQGFSGNTIYF.

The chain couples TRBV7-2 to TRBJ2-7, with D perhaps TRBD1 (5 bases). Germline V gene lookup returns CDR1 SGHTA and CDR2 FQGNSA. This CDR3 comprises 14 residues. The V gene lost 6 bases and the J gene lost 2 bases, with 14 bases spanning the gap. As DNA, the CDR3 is TGTGCCAGCAGTCCTCGGGCAGGGACCTACGAGCAGTACTTC. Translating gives CASSPRAGTYEQYF.

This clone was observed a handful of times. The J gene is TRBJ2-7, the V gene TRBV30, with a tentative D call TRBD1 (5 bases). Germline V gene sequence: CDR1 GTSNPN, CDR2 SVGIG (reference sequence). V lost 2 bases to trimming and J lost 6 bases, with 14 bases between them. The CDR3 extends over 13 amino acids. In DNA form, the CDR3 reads TGTGCCTGGAGTTTTCAGGGATCGGGCGAGCAGTACTTC. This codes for CAWSFQGSGEQYF.

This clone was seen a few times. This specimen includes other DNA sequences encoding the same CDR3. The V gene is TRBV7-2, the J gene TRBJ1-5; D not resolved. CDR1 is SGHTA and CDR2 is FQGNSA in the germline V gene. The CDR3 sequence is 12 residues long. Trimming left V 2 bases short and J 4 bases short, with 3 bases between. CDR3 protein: CASSLQNQPQHF. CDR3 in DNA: TGTGCCAGCAGCTTACAAAATCAGCCCCAGCATTTT. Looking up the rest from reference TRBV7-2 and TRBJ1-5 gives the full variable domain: GAGVSQSPSNKVTEKGKDVELRCDPISGHTALYWYRQSLGQGLEFLIYFQGNSAPDKSGLPSDRFSAERTGGSVSTLTIQRTQQEDSAVYLCASSLQNQPQHFGDGTRLSIL.